This T cell receptor beta chain was profiled in a study of tumor and adjacent non-tumor tissue in lung cancer. Regarding this clonotype: Likely a read error: the CDR3 ends without its conserved phenylalanine or tryptophan.

V lost 5 bases to trimming and J lost 6 bases, with 11 bases between them. Germline CDR1 reads SGHNT; CDR2 reads YENEEA. The CDR3 has 12 residues. Three rounds of nested PCR, following a modified ARM-PCR protocol, produced the TCRbeta library. Via MiXCR, TCRdb re-called the multiplex PCR reads, giving one row per CDR3 protein. The data show about 86,000 distinct CDR3 sequences, about 77% seen once. RNA was extracted from bulk tissue without any cell sorting. The normal lung tissue was taken more than 3 cm from the tumor edge. Material: distant non-tumor lung tissue. The TCR sequence derives from a woman between 50 and 59 years old with non-small cell lung cancer. The J gene is TRBJ2-7, the V gene TRBV11-3, with D possibly matching TRBD1 (5 bases). CDR3 DNA: TGTGCCAGCAGCAGGGGTGACGGCGAGCAGTACTCC. Translation: CASSRGDGEQYS.